This TCR beta chain emerged from a study of T cells in Graves' hyperthyroidism and ophthalmopathy. On the study more broadly: Peripheral blood was secured at the point of initial diagnosis, before any treatment. Study-wide results and caveats: Blood samples included most of the expanded thyroid clonotypes exceeding 0.001.

Not enrolled were patients with uncontrolled infection, other autoimmune disease, pregnancy or lactation. The authors obtained PBMCs from roughly 10 ml of fresh peripheral blood. There were TCR beta CDR3 regions amplified from RNA transcripts. The HTBI primer set drove a first-round RT-PCR of the TCR CDR3. TCRdb passed the multiplex PCR reads through MiXCR, listing each CDR3 protein once. The table includes some 580,000 distinct CDR3 sequences, around 15% detected once. This clonotype was found a few times. Its antigen is not known. The sequencing input was blood. This clonotype originated in a woman aged 40 to 49 with Graves' ophthalmopathy.

CDR3 amino acids: CASNQGSTGELFF. The CDR3 region has the DNA TGTGCCAGCAATCAGGGGTCGACCGGGGAGCTGTTTTTT. The gene calls are TRBV11-2 and TRBJ2-2, with a tentative D call TRBD1 (6 bases). This CDR3 has 13 residues. The ends were cut back, 7 bases at V and 5 bases at J, with 11 bases in the middle. Per the germline V gene, CDR1 is SGHAT and CDR2 is FQNNGV.